This T cell receptor beta chain came from a study of blood T cell repertoires in COVID-19. Study information: From the United States, Italy and Spain came samples of acute and convalescent COVID-19. The analysed material was cDNA or gDNA that came from T cells, B-cell-depleted T cells, or PBMCs.

Methods used by the authors: The assay estimated nucleated cells by amplifying reference gene primers. Sequencing used immunoSEQ multiplex PCR; TCRdb keeps in-frame clones, though not all of them. V and J calls and clone size are given by that table; D and trimming were obtained from the DNA. In the table there are hundreds of thousands of clones, 85% to 90% of which are singletons. V was trimmed by 2 bases and J by 0 bases, leaving 13 bases between them. The CDR3 loop spans 17 amino acids. Germline V gene sequence: CDR1 LGHDT, CDR2 YNNKEL (reference sequence). Patients from Seattle were sampled longitudinally, starting during active infection.

Sequencing input: peripheral blood. The receptor's source is a woman in her 70s with COVID-19, enrolled during active disease. The chain couples TRBV3-1 (or the pseudogene TRBV3-2) to TRBJ1-4; D perhaps matches TRBD1 (5 bases). The CDR3: CASSQPLLGPTNEKLFF. DNA for the CDR3: TGTGCCAGCAGCCAACCCCTTTTGGGGCCAACTAATGAAAAACTGTTTTTT.